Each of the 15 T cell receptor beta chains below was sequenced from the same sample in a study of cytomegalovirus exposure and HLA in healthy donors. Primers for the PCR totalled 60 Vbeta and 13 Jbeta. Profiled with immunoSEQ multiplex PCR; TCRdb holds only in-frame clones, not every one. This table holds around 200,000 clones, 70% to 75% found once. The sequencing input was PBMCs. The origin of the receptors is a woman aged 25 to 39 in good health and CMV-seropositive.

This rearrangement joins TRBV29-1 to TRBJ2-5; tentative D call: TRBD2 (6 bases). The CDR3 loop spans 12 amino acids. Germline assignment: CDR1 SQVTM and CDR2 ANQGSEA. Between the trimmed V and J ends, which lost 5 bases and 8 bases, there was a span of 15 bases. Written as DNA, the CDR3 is TGCAGCGTTAGTCTAGCGAGTATAACCCAGTACTTC. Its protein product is CSVSLASITQYF.

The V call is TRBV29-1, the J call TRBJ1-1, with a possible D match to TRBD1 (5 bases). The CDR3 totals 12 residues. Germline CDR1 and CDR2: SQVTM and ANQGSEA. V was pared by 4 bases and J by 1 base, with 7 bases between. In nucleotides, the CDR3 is TGCAGCGTTGCCAGGGCGAACACTGAAGCTTTCTTT. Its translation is CSVARANTEAFF.

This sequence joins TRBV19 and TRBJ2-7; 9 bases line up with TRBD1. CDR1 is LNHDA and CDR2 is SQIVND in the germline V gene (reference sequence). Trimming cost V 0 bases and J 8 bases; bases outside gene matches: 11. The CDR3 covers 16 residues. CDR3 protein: CASSIDSGTGIGKQYF. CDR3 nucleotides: TGTGCCAGTAGTATAGATTCGGGGACAGGGATAGGTAAGCAGTACTTC.

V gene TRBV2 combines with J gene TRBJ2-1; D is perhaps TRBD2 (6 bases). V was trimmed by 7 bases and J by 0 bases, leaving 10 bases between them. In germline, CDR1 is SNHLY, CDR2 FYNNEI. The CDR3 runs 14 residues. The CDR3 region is CASKAGRSYNEQFF. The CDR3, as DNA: TGTGCCAGCAAAGCGGGCCGCTCCTACAATGAGCAGTTCTTC.

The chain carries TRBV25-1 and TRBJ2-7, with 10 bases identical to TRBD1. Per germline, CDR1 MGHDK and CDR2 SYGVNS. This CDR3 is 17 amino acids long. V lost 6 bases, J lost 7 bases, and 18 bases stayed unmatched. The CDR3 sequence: CASREPPGQGRRGEQYF. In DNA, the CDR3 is TGTGCCAGCAGGGAACCACCGGGACAGGGGAGGAGGGGTGAGCAGTACTTC.

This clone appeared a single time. The CDR3 loop reads CASSESRVQETQYF. CDR3 in DNA: TGTGCCAGCAGTGAATCGAGGGTTCAAGAGACCCAGTACTTC. This sequence joins TRBV6-1 and TRBJ2-5; a possible D gene is TRBD2 (5 bases). V was cut by 2 bases and J by 2 bases, with 9 bases left in between. The CDR3 totals 14 residues. The germline V gene has CDR1 MNHNS and CDR2 SASEGT.

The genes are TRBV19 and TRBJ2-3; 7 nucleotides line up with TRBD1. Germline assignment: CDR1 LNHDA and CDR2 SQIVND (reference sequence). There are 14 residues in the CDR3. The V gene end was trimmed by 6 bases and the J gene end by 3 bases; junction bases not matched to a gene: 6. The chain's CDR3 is CASRSTGLTDTQYF. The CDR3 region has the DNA TGTGCCAGTAGATCGACAGGGCTAACAGATACGCAGTATTTT.

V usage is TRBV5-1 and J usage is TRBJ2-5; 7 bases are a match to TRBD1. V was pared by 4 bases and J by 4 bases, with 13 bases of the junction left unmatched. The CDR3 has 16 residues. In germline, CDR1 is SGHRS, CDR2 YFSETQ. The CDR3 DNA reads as TGCGCCAGCAGCCTCGCCGGGACAGCCTCCAGAGAGACCCAGTACTTC. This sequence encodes CASSLAGTASRETQYF.

The CDR3 loop is CASSIVRWPPNEQFF. The DNA of the CDR3 is TGTGCCAGTAGTATAGTCAGGTGGCCCCCCAATGAGCAGTTCTTC. V usage is TRBV19 and J usage is TRBJ2-1; D unresolved. Germline CDR1 LNHDA, CDR2 SQIVND (reference sequence). The CDR3 sequence is 15 residues long. V lost 1 base to trimming and J lost 6 bases, with 13 bases between them.

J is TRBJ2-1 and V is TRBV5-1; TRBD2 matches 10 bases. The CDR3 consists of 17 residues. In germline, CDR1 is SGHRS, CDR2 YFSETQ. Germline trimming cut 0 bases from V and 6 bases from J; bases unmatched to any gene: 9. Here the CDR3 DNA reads TGCGCCAGCAGCTTGGCTACTAGCGGGGACCTCATCAATGAGCAGTTCTTC. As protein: CASSLATSGDLINEQFF.

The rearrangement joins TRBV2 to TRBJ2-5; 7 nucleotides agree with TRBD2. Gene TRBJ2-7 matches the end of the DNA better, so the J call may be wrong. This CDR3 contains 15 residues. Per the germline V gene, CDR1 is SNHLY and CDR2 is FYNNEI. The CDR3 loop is CASSEGEGRSYEQYF. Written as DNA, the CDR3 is TGTGCCAGCAGTGAAGGGGAGGGCAGGTCCTACGAGCAGTACTTC.

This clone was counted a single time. CDR3 in amino acids: CASSHIDRGHNSPLHF. In DNA form, the CDR3 reads TGTGCCAGCAGCCATATAGACAGGGGCCATAATTCACCCCTCCACTTT. The chain recombines TRBV11-2 with TRBJ1-6; 8 bases line up with TRBD1. There are 16 residues in the CDR3. Germline V gene data show CDR1 as SGHAT and CDR2 as FQNNGV. V gave up 5 bases and J gave up 5 bases; unmatched junction bases: 8.

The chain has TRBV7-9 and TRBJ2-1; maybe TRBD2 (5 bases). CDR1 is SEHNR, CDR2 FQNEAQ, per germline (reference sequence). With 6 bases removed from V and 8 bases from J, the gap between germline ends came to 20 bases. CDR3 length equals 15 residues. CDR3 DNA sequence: TGTGCCAGCAGGGACGGACTGACTGATGGCGATGAGCAGTTCTTC. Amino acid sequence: CASRDGLTDGDEQFF.

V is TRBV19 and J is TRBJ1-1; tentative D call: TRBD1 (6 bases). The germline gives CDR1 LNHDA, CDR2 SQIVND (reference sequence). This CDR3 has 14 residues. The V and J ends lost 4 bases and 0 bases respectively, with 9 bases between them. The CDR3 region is CASSTGALNTEAFF. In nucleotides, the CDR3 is TGTGCCAGTAGTACAGGGGCACTGAACACTGAAGCTTTCTTT. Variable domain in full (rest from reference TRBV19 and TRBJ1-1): DGGITQSPKYLFRKEGQNVTLSCEQNLNHDAMYWYRQDPGQGLRLIYYSQIVNDFQKGDIAEGYSVSREKKESFPLTVTSAQKNPTAFYLCASSTGALNTEAFFGQGTRLTVV.

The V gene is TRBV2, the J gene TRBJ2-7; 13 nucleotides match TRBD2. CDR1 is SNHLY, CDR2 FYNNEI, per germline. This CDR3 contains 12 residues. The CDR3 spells CAGTSGIYEQYF. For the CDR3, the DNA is TGTGCGGGGACTAGCGGGATCTACGAGCAGTACTTC.